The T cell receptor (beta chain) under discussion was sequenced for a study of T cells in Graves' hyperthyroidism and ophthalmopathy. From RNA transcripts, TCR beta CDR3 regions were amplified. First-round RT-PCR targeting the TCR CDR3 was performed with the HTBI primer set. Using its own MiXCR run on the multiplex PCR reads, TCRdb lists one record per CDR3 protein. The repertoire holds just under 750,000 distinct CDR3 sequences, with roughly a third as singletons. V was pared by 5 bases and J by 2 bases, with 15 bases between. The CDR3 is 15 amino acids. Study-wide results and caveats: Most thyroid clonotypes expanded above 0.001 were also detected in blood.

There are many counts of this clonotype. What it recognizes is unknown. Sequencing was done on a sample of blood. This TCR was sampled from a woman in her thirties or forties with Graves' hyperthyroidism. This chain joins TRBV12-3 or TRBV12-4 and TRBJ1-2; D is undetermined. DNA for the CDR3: TGTGCCAGCAGTAGGGCCGTTGGAACCAACTATGGCTACACCTTC. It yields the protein CASSRAVGTNYGYTF.